These 25 T cell receptor beta chains share one sample of origin, sequenced in a study of blood T cells in healthy people across ages. A sample-barcoded 5' primer and a J-beta primer mix were used in a second PCR of about 7 to 12 cycles. Using its own MiXCR run on the 5' RACE reads, TCRdb lists one record per CDR3 protein. The table shows approximately 1.5 million distinct CDR3 sequences, with approximately 43% occurring only once. The specimen sequenced was blood. The receptors stem from a woman aged 18 to 35 in good health.

V and J are TRBV11-2 and TRBJ2-5; 8 positions agree with TRBD2. Germline CDR1 reads SGHAT; CDR2 reads FQNNGV. The CDR3 extends over 15 amino acids. V was pared by 4 bases and J by 2 bases, with 6 bases of the junction left unmatched. The chain's CDR3 is CASSSAGTSQETQYF. The CDR3 region has the DNA TGTGCCAGCAGCTCCGCCGGGACTAGTCAAGAGACCCAGTACTTC. Drawing the rest from reference TRBV11-2 and TRBJ2-5, the complete variable domain is EAGVAQSPRYKIIEKRQSVAFWCNPISGHATLYWYQQILGQGPKLLIQFQNNGVVDDSQLPKDRFSAERLKGVDSTLKIQPAKLEDSAVYLCASSSAGTSQETQYFGPGTRLLVL.

The chain is built from TRBV7-2 and TRBJ1-4; D might be TRBD1 (6 bases). V dropped 5 bases and J dropped 0 bases, with 22 bases sitting between them. Germline CDR1 is SGHTA and CDR2 is FQGNSA. This CDR3 comprises 19 residues. CDR3 in amino acids: CASSLWGPGNFATNEKLFF. The CDR3 nucleotides are TGTGCCAGCAGCCTATGGGGGCCGGGCAATTTTGCAACTAATGAAAAACTGTTTTTT.

This chain connects TRBV7-2 to TRBJ2-1, with D perhaps given as TRBD1 or TRBD2 (5 bases each). V gave up 7 bases and J gave up 5 bases, with 15 bases separating them. Germline CDR1 and CDR2: SGHTA and FQGNSA. CDR3 length equals 14 residues. The CDR3 here is CASTWEVGDNEQFF. The CDR3 DNA sequence: TGTGCCAGCACTTGGGAAGTGGGGGACAATGAGCAGTTCTTC.

V gene TRBV9 combines with J gene TRBJ1-1; no definite D call. The CDR3 covers 15 residues. The germline V gene encodes CDR1 SGDLS and CDR2 YYNGEE. The germline V and J ends were trimmed by 0 bases and 2 bases, with 11 bases remaining between them. The CDR3 is CASSVEGRENTEAFF. The CDR3 DNA reads TGTGCCAGCAGCGTAGAAGGTAGGGAAAACACTGAAGCTTTCTTT.

To note about this clonotype: An end of the junction does not agree with germline; a read error may underlie this. The CDR3 loop reads CAGSISGQGRNEQFF. The CDR3, as DNA: TGTGCCGGCAGTATCTCGGGACAGGGGCGGAATGAGCAGTTCTTC. V is TRBV12-3 or TRBV12-4 and J is TRBJ2-1; 10 positions agree with TRBD1. The CDR3 contains 15 residues.

The chain has TRBV20-1 and TRBJ1-1, with D unclear. Trimming removed 1 base from V and 3 bases from J, with 15 bases in between. Germline CDR1 DFQATT, CDR2 SNEGSKA (reference sequence). The CDR3 is 15 amino acids. For the CDR3, the DNA is TGCAGTGCTAGAGCCCCCCAAGACGGATACACTGAAGCTTTCTTT. It yields the protein CSARAPQDGYTEAFF.

This clonotype was counted between two and nine times. The chain recombines TRBV12-3 or TRBV12-4 with TRBJ2-5; 11 nucleotides agree with TRBD2. The V and J ends lost 6 bases and 11 bases, in that order; junction bases with no gene match: 14. This CDR3 contains 15 residues. CDR3 loop: CASSVRLAGLNEQYF. In DNA, the CDR3 is TGTGCCAGCAGCGTTCGACTAGCGGGACTGAATGAGCAGTACTTC.

This clonotype was counted ten times or more. The rearrangement uses TRBV20-1 and TRBJ2-3, with 14 bases matching TRBD2. J gave up 4 bases and V 5 bases, and 2 bases lay outside the gene matches. The CDR3 extends over 14 amino acids. Germline lookup yields CDR1 DFQATT and CDR2 SNEGSKA (reference sequence). CDR3 coding DNA: TGCAGTGCTGGGGGACTAGCGGGGGCAGATACGCAGTATTTT. Translating gives CSAGGLAGADTQYF.

This sequence joins TRBV20-1 and TRBJ1-4; D unresolved. V lost 0 bases, J lost 8 bases, and 13 bases lay in between. The CDR3 consists of 14 residues. Per germline, CDR1 DFQATT and CDR2 SNEGSKA (reference sequence). This chain's CDR3 is CSARDPGGDEKLFF. The CDR3, as DNA: TGCAGTGCTAGAGACCCCGGCGGCGACGAAAAACTGTTTTTT.

V and J are TRBV12-3 or TRBV12-4 and TRBJ1-1; no definite D call. CDR3 size: 11 residues. V lost 10 bases and J 1 base, leaving 7 bases between the germline ends. The CDR3 nucleotides read TGTGCCACCCTCCAGAACACTGAAGCTTTCTTT. Translation: CATLQNTEAFF.

This clonotype showed up just a few times. The chain combines TRBV24-1 with TRBJ1-3; D remains ambiguous. Germline CDR1 reads KGHDR; CDR2 reads SFDVKD. The CDR3 has 13 residues. Trimming removed 0 bases at V and 4 bases at J, with 3 bases between. The CDR3 sequence: CATSDLRGNTIYF. DNA for the CDR3: TGTGCCACCAGTGATTTGCGGGGAAACACCATATATTTT.

Ten or more counts support this clonotype. The V call is TRBV10-3, the J call TRBJ2-5, with D unclear. The CDR3 is 11 amino acids. CDR1 is ENHRY, CDR2 SYGVKD, per germline. Trimming removed 6 bases at V and 5 bases at J, with 7 bases between. Written as DNA, the CDR3 is TGTGCCATCAGCCTGGGGGAGACCCAGTACTTC. Translating gives CAISLGETQYF.

This clonotype was seen only a few times. The chain recombines TRBV7-2 with TRBJ2-7, with TRBD2 identical over 8 bases. J lost 2 bases, V lost 0 bases, and 6 bases had no gene match. The length of the CDR3 is 16 residues. CDR1 SGHTA and CDR2 FQGNSA come from the germline V gene. The CDR3 reads CASSLASLAGAYEQYF. CDR3 DNA sequence: TGTGCCAGCAGCTTAGCGTCCCTAGCGGGCGCCTACGAGCAGTACTTC.

On this clonotype: Since a much larger clone is just one base distant, this may be a read error. The rearrangement uses TRBV7-2 and TRBJ2-1; D is undetermined. There are 16 residues in the CDR3. Trimming removed 1 base at V and 4 bases at J, with 14 bases between. The V gene's germline CDR1 is SGHTA and CDR2 FQGNSA. This CDR3 reads CTSSLGAVIGYNEQFF. The CDR3 bases are TGTACCAGCAGCTTAGGAGCCGTCATAGGGTACAATGAGCAGTTCTTC.

The chain uses TRBV4-1 and TRBJ1-5; perhaps TRBD1 as D (6 bases). This CDR3 region has 15 residues. V lost 4 bases, J lost 0 bases, and 10 bases lay in between. Germline CDR1 is MGHRA and CDR2 is YSYEKL. CDR3 sequence: CASSLRGHSNQPQHF. CDR3 in DNA: TGCGCCAGCAGCCTACGGGGACATAGCAATCAGCCCCAGCATTTT.

This rearrangement joins TRBV4-1 to TRBJ2-7; D is unresolved. Trimming left V 0 bases short and J 2 bases short, with 11 bases between. Germline V lookup: CDR1 MGHRA, CDR2 YSYEKL. This CDR3 is 15 amino acids long. CDR3 bases: TGCGCCAGCAGCCAAGAGGGGTCAGAAACCTACGAGCAGTACTTC. Encoded protein: CASSQEGSETYEQYF.

This clonotype was seen a few times. The J gene is TRBJ2-7, the V gene TRBV27, with 10 bases that match TRBD1. Germline V CDR1 and CDR2: MNHEY, SMNVEV (reference sequence). Losses at the gene ends were 4 bases for V and 5 bases for J; bases not matched to a gene: 5. The CDR3 loop spans 14 amino acids. Here the CDR3 DNA reads TGTGCCAGCAGTTCCTTGACAGGGGGCGACGAGCAGTACTTC. Its translation is CASSSLTGGDEQYF.

This clonotype was seen more than once but under ten times. The rearrangement links TRBV4-1 to TRBJ1-1; D call uncertain. The CDR3 sequence is 14 residues long. The V end was cut by 0 bases, the J end by 1 base, with 6 bases between. CDR1 and CDR2 (germline): MGHRA, YSYEKL. CDR3: CASSQDPGNTEAFF. For the CDR3, the DNA is TGCGCCAGCAGCCAAGATCCGGGGAACACTGAAGCTTTCTTT.

This chain links TRBV4-3 with TRBJ2-1; 9 nucleotides line up with TRBD1. Germline CDR1 and CDR2: LGHNA and YSLEER. V shed 5 bases, J shed 10 bases, and the junction held 12 bases outside the gene matches. The CDR3 totals 15 residues. CDR3 amino acids: CASSAPGQGIHEQFF. DNA of the CDR3: TGCGCCAGCAGCGCCCCGGGACAGGGTATCCACGAGCAGTTCTTC.

The rearrangement uses TRBV11-2 and TRBJ2-5; 9 bases are shared with TRBD2. V shed 3 bases and J 4 bases; nucleotides not matched to a gene: 6. Looked up from germline, CDR1 is SGHAT and CDR2 is FQNNGV. CDR3 size: 15 residues. The CDR3 loop reads CASSFAGGPSETQYF. The CDR3 bases are TGTGCCAGCAGCTTCGCGGGAGGGCCTTCAGAGACCCAGTACTTC.

The chain employs TRBV7-2 and TRBJ2-5; 8 positions match TRBD2. The ends lost 2 bases at V and 12 bases at J; junction bases unmatched: 14. CDR3 length: 15 amino acids. CDR1 is SGHTA, CDR2 FQGNSA, per germline. CDR3 region: CASSLLAGGYNEKYF. In nucleotides, the CDR3 is TGTGCCAGCAGCTTACTGGCGGGGGGCTACAATGAGAAGTACTTC.

Notes on this clonotype: At one end the junction does not follow the germline gene, possibly because of a read error. The V gene is TRBV3-1, the J gene TRBJ1-2, with unresolved D. Germline CDR1 reads LGHDT; CDR2 reads YNNKEL (reference sequence). The CDR3 has 14 amino acids. The CDR3 nucleotides are TGTGCCAGCAGCCAAGATAGGCATTCCTATGACTACACCTTC. Translation: CASSQDRHSYDYTF.

This chain connects TRBV12-3 or TRBV12-4 to TRBJ2-1, with 10 bases fitting TRBD2. With V trimmed by 11 bases and J by 5 bases, 6 bases remained unmatched. CDR3 length equals 13 residues. This chain's CDR3 is CAARTSGNNEQFF. DNA of the CDR3: TGTGCCGCCCGGACTAGCGGAAACAATGAGCAGTTCTTC.

The rearrangement uses TRBV29-1 and TRBJ1-2; 8 bases line up with TRBD1. The CDR3 covers 11 residues. The germline V gene encodes CDR1 SQVTM and CDR2 ANQGSEA. V shed 7 bases and J 7 bases; nucleotides not matched to a gene: 5. CDR3 loop: CSGARGLGYTF. In DNA form, the CDR3 reads TGCAGCGGTGCCAGGGGGCTTGGCTACACCTTC.

This clonotype was seen a few times. V gene TRBV6-1 combines with J gene TRBJ1-4; D ambiguous. The CDR3 length is 15 residues. Germline V gene sequence: CDR1 MNHNS, CDR2 SASEGT. Trimming left V 3 bases short and J 4 bases short, with 12 bases between. The CDR3 sequence: CASSDGEGGNEKLFF. The CDR3 bases are TGTGCCAGCAGTGATGGGGAAGGAGGTAATGAAAAACTGTTTTTT.